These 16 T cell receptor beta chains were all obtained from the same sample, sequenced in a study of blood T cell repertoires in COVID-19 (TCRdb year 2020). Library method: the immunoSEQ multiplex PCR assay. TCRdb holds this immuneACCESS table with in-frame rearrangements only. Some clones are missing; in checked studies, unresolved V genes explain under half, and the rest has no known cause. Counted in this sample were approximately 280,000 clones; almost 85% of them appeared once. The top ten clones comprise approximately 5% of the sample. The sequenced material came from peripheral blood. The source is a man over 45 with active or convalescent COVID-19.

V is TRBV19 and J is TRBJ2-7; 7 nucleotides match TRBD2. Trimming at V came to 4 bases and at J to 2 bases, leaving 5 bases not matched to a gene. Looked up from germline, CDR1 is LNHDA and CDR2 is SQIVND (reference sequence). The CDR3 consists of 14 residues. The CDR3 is CASSNQRGAYEQYF. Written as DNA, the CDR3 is TGTGCCAGTAGTAACCAGCGGGGTGCCTACGAGCAGTACTTC.

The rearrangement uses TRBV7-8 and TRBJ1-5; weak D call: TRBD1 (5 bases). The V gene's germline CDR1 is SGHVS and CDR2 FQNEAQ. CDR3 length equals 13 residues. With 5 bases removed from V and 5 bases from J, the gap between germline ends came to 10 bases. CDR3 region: CASSQDRHQPQHF. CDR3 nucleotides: TGTGCCAGCAGCCAAGACAGACATCAGCCCCAGCATTTT.

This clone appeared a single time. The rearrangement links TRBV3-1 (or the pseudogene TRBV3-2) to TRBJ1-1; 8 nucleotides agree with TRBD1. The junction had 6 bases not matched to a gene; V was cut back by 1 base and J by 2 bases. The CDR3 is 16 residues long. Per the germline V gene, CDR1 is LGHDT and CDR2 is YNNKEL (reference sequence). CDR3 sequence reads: CASSQGLGQVNTEAFF. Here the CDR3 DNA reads TGTGCCAGCAGCCAAGGACTGGGACAGGTAAACACTGAAGCTTTCTTT.

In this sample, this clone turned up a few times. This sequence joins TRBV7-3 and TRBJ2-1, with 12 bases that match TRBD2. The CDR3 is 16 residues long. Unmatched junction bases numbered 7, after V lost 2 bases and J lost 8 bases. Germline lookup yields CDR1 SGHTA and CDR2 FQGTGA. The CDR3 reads CASSLGLAGGRDEQFF. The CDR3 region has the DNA TGTGCCAGCAGCTTAGGGCTAGCGGGAGGGAGGGATGAGCAGTTCTTC.

The CDR3 spells CASSSGQAPEGSPLHF. The CDR3 bases are TGCGCCAGCAGCTCCGGACAGGCCCCTGAAGGATCACCCCTCCACTTT. The chain uses TRBV5-1 and TRBJ1-6, with 7 positions matching TRBD1. Germline-derived CDR1 and CDR2 are SGHRS and YFSETQ. The CDR3 runs to 16 residues. Trimming cost V 3 bases and J 10 bases; bases outside gene matches: 13.

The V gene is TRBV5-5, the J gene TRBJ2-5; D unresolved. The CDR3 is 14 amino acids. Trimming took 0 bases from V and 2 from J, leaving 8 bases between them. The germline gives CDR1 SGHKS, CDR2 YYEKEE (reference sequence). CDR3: CASSLGSRQETQYF. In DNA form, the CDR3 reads TGTGCCAGCAGCTTGGGATCCAGGCAAGAGACCCAGTACTTC.

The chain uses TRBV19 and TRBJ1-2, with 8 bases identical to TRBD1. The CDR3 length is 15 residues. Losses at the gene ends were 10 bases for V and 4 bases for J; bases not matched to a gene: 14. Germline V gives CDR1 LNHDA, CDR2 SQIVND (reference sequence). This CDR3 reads CATIDRGGTSYGYTF. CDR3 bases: TGTGCCACCATCGACAGGGGAGGGACCAGCTATGGCTACACCTTC.

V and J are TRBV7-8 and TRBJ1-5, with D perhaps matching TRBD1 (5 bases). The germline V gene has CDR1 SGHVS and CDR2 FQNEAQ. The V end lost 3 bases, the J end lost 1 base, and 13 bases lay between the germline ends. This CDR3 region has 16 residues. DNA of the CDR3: TGTGCCAGCAGCTTGGGAGGGGTAGTGAGCAATCAGCCCCAGCATTTT. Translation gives CASSLGGVVSNQPQHF.

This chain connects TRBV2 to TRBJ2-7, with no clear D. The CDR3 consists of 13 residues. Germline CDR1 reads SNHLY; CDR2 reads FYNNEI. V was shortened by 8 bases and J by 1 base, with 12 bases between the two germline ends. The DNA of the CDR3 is TGTGCCAGCGCAGGAAGCTGGTCCTACGAGCAGTACTTC. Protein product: CASAGSWSYEQYF.

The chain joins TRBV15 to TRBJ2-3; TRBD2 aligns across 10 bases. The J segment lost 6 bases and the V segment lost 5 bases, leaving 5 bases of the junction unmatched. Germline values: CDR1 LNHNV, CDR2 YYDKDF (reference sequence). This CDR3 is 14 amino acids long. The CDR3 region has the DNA TGTGCCACCAGCCGACTAGCGGGCCTGGATACGCAGTATTTT. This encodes CATSRLAGLDTQYF.

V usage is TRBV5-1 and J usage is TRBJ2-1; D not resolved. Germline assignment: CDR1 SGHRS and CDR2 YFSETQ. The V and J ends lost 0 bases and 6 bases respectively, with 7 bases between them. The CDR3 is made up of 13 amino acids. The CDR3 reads CASSLGSPNEQFF. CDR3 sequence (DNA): TGCGCCAGCAGCTTGGGTAGTCCCAATGAGCAGTTCTTC. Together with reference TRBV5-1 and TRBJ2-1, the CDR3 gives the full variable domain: KAGVTQTPRYLIKTRGQQVTLSCSPISGHRSVSWYQQTPGQGLQFLFEYFSETQRNKGNFPGRFSGRQFSNSRSEMNVSTLELGDSALYLCASSLGSPNEQFFGPGTRLTVL.

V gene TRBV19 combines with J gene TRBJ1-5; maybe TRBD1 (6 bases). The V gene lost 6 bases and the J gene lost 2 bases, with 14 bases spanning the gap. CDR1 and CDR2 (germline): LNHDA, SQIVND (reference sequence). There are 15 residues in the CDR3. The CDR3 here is CASRGALRGNQPQHF. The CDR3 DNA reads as TGTGCCAGTAGGGGGGCGCTGAGGGGCAATCAGCCCCAGCATTTT.

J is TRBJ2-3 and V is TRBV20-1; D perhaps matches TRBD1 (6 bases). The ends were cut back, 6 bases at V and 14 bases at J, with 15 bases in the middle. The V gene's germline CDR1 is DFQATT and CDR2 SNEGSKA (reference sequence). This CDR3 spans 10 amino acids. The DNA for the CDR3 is TGCAGTGCCGAATGGCAGGGGCTGTATTTT. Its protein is CSAEWQGLYF.

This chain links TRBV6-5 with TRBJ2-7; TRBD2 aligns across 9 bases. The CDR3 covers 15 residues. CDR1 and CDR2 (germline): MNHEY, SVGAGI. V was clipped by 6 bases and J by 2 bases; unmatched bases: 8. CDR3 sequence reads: CASSPGRTSAYEQYF. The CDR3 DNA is TGTGCCAGCAGCCCAGGTAGGACTAGCGCCTACGAGCAGTACTTC.

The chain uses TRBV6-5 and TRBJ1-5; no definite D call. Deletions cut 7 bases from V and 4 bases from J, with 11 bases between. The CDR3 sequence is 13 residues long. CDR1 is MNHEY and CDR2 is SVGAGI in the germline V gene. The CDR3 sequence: CASMRGFNQPQHF. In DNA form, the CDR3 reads TGTGCCAGCATGAGAGGTTTTAATCAGCCCCAGCATTTT.

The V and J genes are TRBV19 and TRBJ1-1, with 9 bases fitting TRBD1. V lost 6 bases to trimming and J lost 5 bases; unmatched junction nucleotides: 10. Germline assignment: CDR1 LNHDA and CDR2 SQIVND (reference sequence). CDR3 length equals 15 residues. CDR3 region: CASRTTGTGSTEAFF. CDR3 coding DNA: TGTGCCAGTAGAACCACCGGGACAGGGTCAACTGAAGCTTTCTTT.